The T cell receptor beta chain under discussion was sequenced for a study of T cell changes during pregnancy in multiple sclerosis. V lost 1 base and J lost 10, with 10 bases in between. This CDR3 contains 12 residues. The germline CDR1 and CDR2 sequences are LNHDA and SQIVND (reference sequence). Data came from immunoSEQ multiplex PCR; TCRdb stores just in-frame clones and leaves some out. The top ten hold about 1.5% of the sample, which has 40,000 to 60,000 clones, 85% to 90% seen once. The sample here was peripheral blood, taken in the first trimester of pregnancy. The receptor's source is a female donor in good health, enrolled as a control in a pregnancy study. The chain carries TRBV19 and TRBJ1-2, with a tentative D call TRBD1 (5 bases). CDR3 in amino acids: CASSIAQGDYTF. CDR3 sequence (DNA): TGTGCCAGTAGTATAGCCCAGGGCGACTACACCTTC.